The rows below give T cell receptor beta chains drawn from one sample of a study of blood T cell repertoires in COVID-19. The protocol was immunoSEQ multiplex PCR, while the TCRdb copy is restricted to in-frame clones and leaves out a portion. The sample has over 90,000 clones; roughly 90% are singletons. The sample was peripheral blood. These receptors all stem from a human donor in a cohort sampled during active COVID-19. Both conserved end residues are part of each CDR3. The order of the fields is clone size, V gene, J gene, D gene, CDR3 protein, CDR3 DNA. The D gene is left open where the match is weak. Rows give clone size only sometimes, using once, few, many, or a class for an expanded clone.

>.|TRBV19|TRBJ1-2|.
CASSIGETNYGYTF
TGTGCCAGTAGTATAGGGGAGACTAACTATGGCTACACCTTC
>.|TRBV27|TRBJ1-6|.
CASSVQGHASPLHF
TGTGCCAGCAGTGTTCAGGGGCATGCTTCACCCCTCCACTTT
>.|TRBV7-9|TRBJ2-3|.
CASSLVVSTDTQYF
TGTGCCAGCAGCCTAGTCGTTAGCACAGATACGCAGTATTTT
>.|TRBV7-9|TRBJ1-2|TRBD1
CASSSPSAQGALDGYTF
TGTGCCAGCAGCTCACCTTCCGCACAGGGGGCGCTGGATGGCTACACCTTC
>.|TRBV19|TRBJ2-5|TRBD1
CASSRGQGQETQYF
TGTGCCAGTAGTAGAGGACAGGGACAAGAGACCCAGTACTTC
>once|TRBV15|TRBJ2-7|.
CATQDRHSLSYEQYF
TGTGCCACCCAAGACAGGCATAGCCTATCCTACGAGCAGTACTTC
>.|TRBV6-5|TRBJ1-2|.
CASGSAFYGYTF
TGTGCCAGCGGCTCAGCGTTCTATGGCTACACCTTC
>.|TRBV6-1|TRBJ2-3|TRBD2
CASSGIAGVLGVTDTQYF
TGTGCCAGCAGTGGAATAGCGGGGGTCCTGGGGGTCACAGATACGCAGTATTTT
>.|TRBV18|TRBJ1-1|.
CASSRTDMNTEAFF
TGTGCCAGCTCGCGAACAGACATGAACACTGAAGCTTTCTTT
>.|TRBV6-6|TRBJ2-7|.
CASSYSADYEQYF
TGTGCCAGCAGTTACTCGGCAGACTACGAGCAGTACTTC
>.|TRBV7-9|TRBJ2-5|TRBD2
CASSLVRGGQETQYF
TGTGCCAGCAGCTTAGTGCGGGGGGGACAAGAGACCCAGTACTTC
>.|TRBV5-1|TRBJ1-1|.
CASSLSSGSNTEAFF
TGCGCCAGCAGCTTGTCGAGCGGGTCGAACACTGAAGCTTTCTTT
>once|TRBV7-2|TRBJ2-5|.
CASSLEGTQYF
TGTGCCAGCAGCCTGGAGGGGACCCAGTACTTC
>few|TRBV2|TRBJ2-7|TRBD1
CASSTGAGGYEQYF
TGTGCCAGCAGTACAGGGGCTGGCGGGTACGAGCAGTACTTC
>.|TRBV2|TRBJ2-7|TRBD2
CASSEPREGSYEQYF
TGTGCCAGCAGTGAACCCAGGGAGGGTTCCTACGAGCAGTACTTC
>.|TRBV20-1|TRBJ1-1|TRBD1
CSASYEGARTEAFF
TGCAGTGCTAGTTACGAGGGGGCGAGGACTGAAGCTTTCTTT
>.|TRBV24-1|TRBJ2-7|TRBD2
CATRRGVGYEQYF
TGTGCCACCAGACGGGGGGTCGGCTACGAGCAGTACTTC
>.|TRBV13|TRBJ2-7|.
CASSLAGPEQYF
TGTGCCAGCAGCTTAGCAGGGCCCGAGCAGTACTTC
>.|TRBV28|TRBJ1-1|.
CASRRRTLNTEAFF
TGTGCCAGCCGCCGTCGGACATTGAACACTGAAGCTTTCTTT
>.|TRBV4-2|TRBJ1-2|.
CASSQDREVIYGYTF
TGTGCCAGCAGCCAAGACAGGGAAGTGATTTATGGCTACACCTTC
>.|TRBV27|TRBJ1-2|TRBD1
CASSSPRGTGGNGYTF
TGTGCCAGCAGTTCACCTCGGGGGACAGGGGGCAATGGCTACACCTTC
>.|TRBV10-3|TRBJ1-1|.
CAISIDTRNTEAFF
TGTGCCATCAGTATTGATACAAGGAACACTGAAGCTTTCTTT
>.|TRBV30|TRBJ1-5|.
CAWRGGANQPQHF
TGTGCCTGGAGGGGGGGAGCAAATCAGCCCCAGCATTTT
>.|TRBV7-2|TRBJ2-1|TRBD1
CASSSWTGDREQFF
TGTGCCAGCAGCTCCTGGACAGGGGATAGGGAGCAGTTCTTC
>few|TRBV14|TRBJ2-1|TRBD2
CASSQFLAGGRGEQFF
TGTGCCAGCAGCCAATTTTTAGCGGGGGGAAGAGGGGAGCAGTTCTTC
>.|TRBV4-2|TRBJ2-3|.
CASSQAGSTDTQYF
TGTGCCAGCAGCCAGGCGGGATCCACAGATACGCAGTATTTT
>.|TRBV6-5|TRBJ2-7|TRBD2
CASSCLGREYSCEQYF
TGTGCCAGCAGTTGCCTTGGGCGGGAGTATTCCTGCGAGCAGTACTTC
>.|TRBV4-2|TRBJ2-2|TRBD2
CASSQRLAGVYGELFF
TGTGCCAGCAGCCAGAGACTAGCGGGAGTATACGGGGAGCTGTTTTTT
>.|TRBV20-1|TRBJ2-3|.
CSASPLALFTDTQYF
TGCAGTGCTAGTCCCCTAGCGCTATTCACAGATACGCAGTATTTT
>once|TRBV27|TRBJ1-1|.
CASSLTGTTSKNTEAFF
TGTGCCAGCAGCCTTACCGGGACAACGTCGAAGAACACTGAAGCTTTCTTT
>.|TRBV7-2|TRBJ1-1|.
CASRAGWAEAFF
TGTGCCAGCAGAGCAGGGTGGGCTGAAGCTTTCTTT
>.|TRBV7-2|TRBJ2-3|TRBD2
CASSTLSGGHPPYTQYF
TGTGCCAGCAGCACCCTTAGCGGGGGCCACCCCCCTTATACGCAGTATTTT
>once|TRBV5-1|TRBJ1-1|.
CASSLSREAGAFF
TGCGCCAGCAGCCTGTCTCGGGAAGCGGGAGCTTTCTTT
>.|TRBV7-9|TRBJ2-7|TRBD2
CASSLSLAGGLEQYF
TGTGCCAGCAGCTTATCACTAGCGGGAGGCTTGGAGCAGTACTTC
>.|TRBV12-3/TRBV12-4|TRBJ2-5|.
CASTAVQETQYF
TGTGCCAGCACCGCAGTCCAAGAGACCCAGTACTTC
>.|TRBV30|TRBJ1-3|TRBD1
CAWSIQGVGNTIYF
TGTGCCTGGAGCATACAGGGGGTAGGAAACACCATATATTTT
>few|TRBV7-6|TRBJ2-3|TRBD2
CASMRLAGGDTQYF
TGTGCCAGCATGCGGCTAGCGGGGGGAGATACGCAGTATTTT
>.|TRBV2|TRBJ2-6|.
CAGEVNSGANVLTF
TGTGCCGGAGAAGTAAACTCTGGGGCCAACGTCCTGACTTTC
>.|TRBV15|TRBJ2-7|TRBD2
CATSRVRGSQSYEQYF
TGTGCCACCAGCAGAGTGCGCGGGAGCCAATCCTACGAGCAGTACTTC
>.|TRBV18|TRBJ1-5|.
CASSPTFSNQPQHF
TGTGCCAGCTCACCGACATTTAGCAATCAGCCCCAGCATTTT
>.|TRBV19|TRBJ1-1|.
CASSTPGRNTEAFF
TGTGCCAGTAGTACCCCTGGGAGGAACACTGAAGCTTTCTTT
>.|TRBV5-1|TRBJ2-1|.
CASSGTVSSYNEQFF
TGCGCCAGCAGCGGCACAGTAAGCTCCTACAATGAGCAGTTCTTC
>.|TRBV28|TRBJ1-5|TRBD1
CASSLLGQANQPQHF
TGTGCCAGCAGTTTACTCGGACAGGCGAATCAGCCCCAGCATTTT
>.|TRBV5-1|TRBJ1-1|.
CASSLGPGGSKETEAFF
TGCGCCAGCAGCTTGGGACCCGGGGGGTCGAAGGAGACTGAAGCTTTCTTT
>.|TRBV28|TRBJ1-6|TRBD1
CASSGGQGDRSPLHF
TGTGCCAGCAGTGGAGGACAGGGAGACAGGTCACCCCTCCACTTT
>.|TRBV25-1|TRBJ2-7|TRBD2
CACEAGNSYEQYF
TGTGCCTGTGAAGCGGGAAACTCCTACGAGCAGTACTTC
>.|TRBV28|TRBJ2-3|.
CASMASTDTQYF
TGTGCCAGCATGGCTAGCACAGATACGCAGTATTTT
>once|TRBV5-1|TRBJ1-1|.
CASSLGIGGNTEAFF
TGCGCCAGCAGCTTGGGTATAGGCGGGAACACTGAAGCTTTCTTT
>.|TRBV28|TRBJ2-7|TRBD2
CASSPTSVNSYEQYF
TGTGCCAGCAGTCCGACTAGCGTCAACTCCTACGAGCAGTACTTC
>.|TRBV6-5|TRBJ1-1|.
CASSYAWSSSEAFF
TGTGCCAGCAGTTACGCCTGGAGTTCTTCTGAAGCTTTCTTT
>.|TRBV5-4|TRBJ2-2|TRBD1
CASSPETGWSTGELFF
TGTGCCAGCAGCCCCGAGACAGGGTGGAGTACCGGGGAGCTGTTTTTT
>.|TRBV9|TRBJ1-2|TRBD1
CASSVGQGVGYTF
TGTGCCAGCAGCGTCGGACAGGGAGTTGGCTACACCTTC